This TCR beta chain was recovered during a study of shared clonotypes between healthy human individuals. Terminally differentiated effector memory CD45RA+ cells were excluded from the naive CD8 cells, which were CD45RO-negative and positively selected for CCR7. General study points: Naive subsets generally exceeded memory subsets in estimated richness. Generation of non-shared clonotypes was less probable than generation of clonotypes shared by all four donors.

Sequencing was performed with immunoSEQ multiplex PCR; in TCRdb, only in-frame clones are kept and a portion is missing. Of about 2 million clones listed, approximately 95% were seen once; the top ten hold 0.9% to 1.5%. Worth noting for this clone: Its antigen is unknown. Other DNA sequences in the sample encode the same CDR3.

V was clipped by 1 base and J by 1 base; unmatched bases: 2. The CDR3 loop spans 15 amino acids. Germline lookup yields CDR1 MNHEY and CDR2 SMNVEV (reference sequence). V usage is TRBV27 and J usage is TRBJ2-7; TRBD2 aligns across 9 bases. The clonotype was recovered from a man between 18 and 29 years old in good health. Specimen: naive CD8+ T cells sorted from blood. The CDR3 region has the DNA TGTGCCAGCAGTTTATTTGCGGGGGGGTCCTACGAGCAGTACTTC. Its protein is CASSLFAGGSYEQYF.